The 22 T cell receptor beta chains in this list originate from one sample, sequenced in a study of blood T cells in healthy people across ages. Alongside a J-beta primer mix, a sample-barcoded 5' primer served in a second PCR lasting about 7 to 11 cycles. TCRdb redid the calling of the 5' RACE reads with MiXCR, one entry per CDR3 protein. The top ten clones hold under 25% of a sample with over 1,500,000 distinct CDR3 sequences, around 42% of them seen once. The sequenced material came from blood. These receptors originate from a human donor in good health.

This chain joins TRBV3-1 and TRBJ2-4; unclear D gene. Germline CDR1 and CDR2: LGHDT and YNNKEL (reference sequence). V was trimmed by 0 bases and J by 1 base, leaving 13 bases between them. This CDR3 has 17 amino acids. CDR3 loop: CASSQDGTVRAKNIQYF. The CDR3 nucleotides read TGTGCCAGCAGCCAAGATGGCACGGTACGGGCCAAAAACATTCAGTACTTC.

V is TRBV9 and J is TRBJ1-1; the D gene is possibly TRBD1 (6 bases). This CDR3 comprises 15 residues. V was pared by 3 bases and J by 5 bases, with 17 bases between. CDR1 SGDLS and CDR2 YYNGEE come from the germline V gene. In DNA, the CDR3 is TGTGCCAGCAGCGCGAACGACAGGTGGGGAACTGAAGCTTTCTTT. Translating it yields CASSANDRWGTEAFF. Combining the CDR3 with reference TRBV9 and TRBJ1-1 gives the whole variable domain DSGVTQTPKHLITATGQRVTLRCSPRSGDLSVYWYQQSLDQGLQFLIQYYNGEERAKGNILERFSAQQFPDLHSELNLSSLELGDSALYFCASSANDRWGTEAFFGQGTRLTVV.

The rearrangement joins TRBV4-3 to TRBJ2-5; 7 bases are a match to TRBD2. CDR1 is LGHNA, CDR2 YSLEER, per germline. The V and J ends lost 0 bases and 5 bases, in that order; junction bases with no gene match: 18. The CDR3 is 19 amino acids. CDR3: CASSQEGLSSGEREETQYF. The CDR3 DNA reads as TGCGCCAGCAGCCAAGAGGGATTGAGCAGCGGGGAGCGAGAGGAGACCCAGTACTTC.

This rearrangement joins TRBV7-9 to TRBJ2-3, with D perhaps matching TRBD1 (5 bases). The V gene's germline CDR1 is SEHNR and CDR2 FQNEAQ (reference sequence). The CDR3 runs 13 residues. V was shortened by 6 bases and J by 2 bases, with 9 bases between the two germline ends. This CDR3 reads CASRAGYTDTQYF. In DNA form, the CDR3 reads TGTGCCAGCAGAGCAGGGTACACAGATACGCAGTATTTT.

This clonotype has ten or more counts. The chain couples TRBV7-2 to TRBJ2-1; D call uncertain. The V gene lost 1 base and the J gene lost 7 bases, with 8 bases spanning the gap. The CDR3 loop spans 13 amino acids. Germline assignment: CDR1 SGHTA and CDR2 FQGNSA. CDR3 in amino acids: CASSLVQANEQFF. CDR3 DNA sequence: TGTGCCAGCAGCTTAGTTCAAGCGAATGAGCAGTTCTTC.

In this sample, this clonotype turned up a few times. V is TRBV5-1 and J is TRBJ2-5, with 7 bases lining up with TRBD2. CDR1 and CDR2 (germline): SGHRS, YFSETQ. The CDR3 is 15 residues long. Germline trimming cut 4 bases from V and 0 bases from J; bases unmatched to any gene: 6. Here the CDR3 reads CASSPDGGDQETQYF. In DNA, the CDR3 is TGCGCCAGCAGCCCCGATGGGGGGGACCAAGAGACCCAGTACTTC.

The rearrangement links TRBV18 to TRBJ1-1; D may be TRBD1 (5 bases). With 4 bases removed from V and 0 bases from J, the gap between germline ends came to 15 bases. Per the germline V gene, CDR1 is KGHSH and CDR2 is LQKENI. The CDR3 runs 16 residues. The CDR3 bases are TGTGCCAGCTCACTTACCAGGGATATCATGAACACTGAAGCTTTCTTT. It translates to CASSLTRDIMNTEAFF. The whole variable domain, filled in from reference TRBV18 and TRBJ1-1, reads NAGVMQNPRHLVRRRGQEARLRCSPMKGHSHVYWYRQLPEEGLKFMVYLQKENIIDESGMPKERFSAEFPKEGPSILRIQQVVRGDSAAYFCASSLTRDIMNTEAFFGQGTRLTVV.

This clonotype was seen a handful of times. This chain links TRBV28 with TRBJ2-5; 8 bases fit TRBD1. Trimming removed 4 bases from V and 3 bases from J; junction bases left unmatched: 13. The CDR3 is 17 amino acids. Germline assignment: CDR1 MDHEN and CDR2 SYDVKM. CDR3 DNA sequence: TGTGCCAGCAGTTGGGGGCAGGGGGCCCGGTGGGAAGAGACCCAGTACTTC. This gives the protein CASSWGQGARWEETQYF. Based on the CDR3 plus reference TRBV28 and TRBJ2-5, the full variable domain is DVKVTQSSRYLVKRTGEKVFLECVQDMDHENMFWYRQDPGLGLRLIYFSYDVKMKEKGDIPEGYSVSREKKERFSLILESASTNQTSMYLCASSWGQGARWEETQYFGPGTRLLVL.

In its sample, this clonotype was seen a few times. V and J are TRBV20-1 and TRBJ1-6; D not certain. Germline-derived CDR1 and CDR2 are DFQATT and SNEGSKA (reference sequence). The CDR3 contains 12 residues. Here the CDR3 reads CSVGRVNSPLHF. CDR3 in DNA: TGCAGCGTAGGCAGAGTGAATTCACCCCTCCACTTT.

This clonotype has a handful of counts. This chain links TRBV24-1 with TRBJ1-2; D remains ambiguous. In germline, CDR1 is KGHDR, CDR2 SFDVKD. Between the trimmed V and J ends, which lost 6 bases and 4 bases, there was a span of 11 bases. The CDR3 contains 13 residues. CDR3 nucleotides: TGTGCCACCAGTCCGAATCCAGCCTATGGCTACACCTTC. Translation: CATSPNPAYGYTF.

This chain connects TRBV27 to TRBJ2-1, with D maybe TRBD2 (6 bases). The CDR3 length is 14 residues. The V gene's germline CDR1 is MNHEY and CDR2 SMNVEV (reference sequence). Trimming stripped 6 bases from V and 0 bases from J, with 9 bases between. The CDR3 reads CASRMTSSYNEQFF. The DNA of the CDR3 is TGTGCCAGCAGAATGACTAGCTCCTACAATGAGCAGTTCTTC.

The table lists this clonotype with a few counts. The rearrangement links TRBV7-2 to TRBJ2-5; 7 bases are shared with TRBD1. The V segment lost 2 bases and the J segment 4 bases; nucleotides outside the gene matches: 10. The CDR3 totals 16 residues. From germline, CDR1 is SGHTA and CDR2 FQGNSA. The CDR3 loop reads CASSLRPGGGAETQYF. In DNA, the CDR3 is TGTGCCAGCAGCTTACGGCCAGGGGGTGGTGCAGAGACCCAGTACTTC.

CDR3 region: CASSQAQKGLLHF. The CDR3, as DNA: TGTGCCAGCAGCCAAGCGCAAAAAGGTCTCCTCCACTTT. V usage is TRBV3-1 and J usage is TRBJ1-6; D remains ambiguous. This CDR3 contains 13 residues. Germline V gives CDR1 LGHDT, CDR2 YNNKEL (reference sequence). The V end was cut by 1 base, the J end by 15 bases, with 13 bases between.

This clonotype showed up many times. The rearrangement links TRBV5-1 to TRBJ1-1; D is unresolved. This CDR3 spans 12 amino acids. V dropped 1 base and J dropped 7 bases, with 8 bases sitting between them. CDR1 is SGHRS, CDR2 YFSETQ, per germline. CDR3 amino acids: CASSLTQFEAFF. In nucleotides, the CDR3 is TGCGCCAGCAGCTTGACACAGTTTGAAGCTTTCTTT.

This chain connects TRBV29-1 to TRBJ2-7; D is perhaps TRBD1 (5 bases). Per germline, CDR1 SQVTM and CDR2 ANQGSEA. The CDR3 is 13 amino acids. V dropped 5 bases and J dropped 2 bases, with 13 bases sitting between them. The CDR3 is CSVTLGHAYEQYF. The CDR3 DNA follows: TGCAGCGTTACTCTAGGACATGCCTACGAGCAGTACTTC.

The chain employs TRBV12-3 or TRBV12-4 and TRBJ1-5; 9 bases align to TRBD1. Trimming cost V 8 bases and J 4 bases; bases outside gene matches: 6. This CDR3 has 14 amino acids. In nucleotides, the CDR3 is TGTGCCAGCGGAATAGGGACAGGGAATCAGCCCCAGCATTTT. This gives the protein CASGIGTGNQPQHF.

The chain joins TRBV24-1 to TRBJ2-5; D is possibly TRBD2 (6 bases). V gave up 1 base and J gave up 2 bases, with 19 bases separating them. CDR3 length equals 18 residues. Germline values: CDR1 KGHDR, CDR2 SFDVKD. The CDR3 sequence: CATSDFAGRGSWQETQYF. CDR3 DNA sequence: TGTGCCACCAGTGATTTCGCGGGACGGGGAAGTTGGCAAGAGACCCAGTACTTC.

This chain uses TRBV27 with TRBJ1-2, with no clear D. Germline V lookup: CDR1 MNHEY, CDR2 SMNVEV (reference sequence). The V end lost 6 bases, the J end lost 6 bases, and 14 bases lay between the germline ends. The CDR3 runs 13 residues. CDR3 loop: CASRAKGKNGYTF. In DNA, the CDR3 is TGTGCCAGCAGAGCGAAAGGGAAGAATGGCTACACCTTC.

This clonotype was seen a few times. The chain employs TRBV20-1 and TRBJ1-2, with a weak D call TRBD1 (6 bases). The V gene's germline CDR1 is DFQATT and CDR2 SNEGSKA (reference sequence). Trimming removed 3 bases at V and 3 bases at J, with 17 bases between. CDR3 length: 15 amino acids. CDR3 bases: TGCAGTGCTAGGGACAGAGCGGGGCTTGACTATGGCTACACCTTC. This gives the protein CSARDRAGLDYGYTF.

The V gene is TRBV12-3 or TRBV12-4, the J gene TRBJ2-3; D is undetermined. With 2 bases removed from V and 5 bases from J, the gap between germline ends came to 5 bases. This CDR3 contains 12 residues. DNA of the CDR3: TGTGCCAGCAGTTTAAAATTAGATACGCAGTATTTT. It translates to CASSLKLDTQYF.

This clonotype appeared once. The rearrangement joins TRBV9 to TRBJ2-5; TRBD2 matches 11 bases. J was trimmed by 7 bases and V by 1 base; bases with no gene match: 15. In germline, CDR1 is SGDLS, CDR2 YYNGEE. The CDR3 consists of 18 residues. This chain's CDR3 is CASSVTPSGGTTSGTQYF. As DNA, the CDR3 is TGTGCCAGCAGCGTAACCCCTAGCGGGGGGACGACCAGCGGGACCCAGTACTTC.

Only a few counts were recorded for this clonotype. The V and J genes are TRBV7-2 and TRBJ2-3; 8 bases line up with TRBD2. The germline V gene has CDR1 SGHTA and CDR2 FQGNSA. V was clipped by 5 bases and J by 3 bases; unmatched bases: 10. The CDR3 extends over 16 amino acids. Written as DNA, the CDR3 is TGTGCCAGCAGCCCTCAATCGGGGGGGTTAACAGATACGCAGTATTTT. Translated, it gives CASSPQSGGLTDTQYF.